This T cell receptor (beta chain) was sequenced in a study of blood T cell repertoires in COVID-19. Profiling relied on immunoSEQ multiplex PCR, and the TCRdb table lists in-frame clones only, not all of them. This sample carries more than 95,000 clones, around 85% of them seen once, and the ten largest clones take approximately 3.4%. The CDR3 sequence is 15 residues long. The V segment lost 3 bases and the J segment 8 bases; nucleotides outside the gene matches: 9. Germline CDR1 reads MGHRA; CDR2 reads YSYEKL. This clone was counted a single time. The clonotype originates from a woman aged 80 or over with active or convalescent COVID-19. This chain links TRBV4-1 with TRBJ1-4; 7 positions agree with TRBD1. The material sequenced was peripheral blood. Written as DNA, the CDR3 is TGCGCCAGCAGCCAGCAACAGGGGACTTACGAAAAACTGTTTTTT. This translates into CASSQQQGTYEKLFF.